A selection of T cell receptor beta chains follows, all from one sample in a study of blood T cell repertoires in COVID-19. The repertoire was sequenced with immunoSEQ multiplex PCR; TCRdb's copy has only in-frame clones and lacks some. This repertoire shows about 300,000 clones, around 84% found once; its top ten account for roughly 4%. Sequencing was carried out using PBMCs or T cells enriched from blood (not recorded which). The source is a man aged 25 to 45 who had recovered from COVID-19. CDR3s include the opening cysteine and the closing phenylalanine or tryptophan. A D gene is named only where the DNA matches it firmly. Not every row has a clone size; where given, it reads once, few, many or a size class.

TRBV11-3,NA,TRBJ2-5,12,NA,TGTGCCAGCAGAGATGACGGGGAGACCCAGTACTTC,CASRDDGETQYF
TRBV3-1/TRBV3-2,NA,TRBJ2-5,15,NA,TGTGCCAGCAGCCAAGACTCGGGTATAGTGGAGACCCAGTACTTC,CASSQDSGIVETQYF
TRBV5-1,NA,TRBJ1-1,13,TRBD1,TGCGCCAGCAGACCAGGGGGGAACACTGAAGCTTTCTTT,CASRPGGNTEAFF
TRBV7-8,few,TRBJ1-1,17,TRBD1,TGTGCCAGCAGCAAGGACAGGGTCGGGATCCCCCGCACTGAAGCTTTCTTT,CASSKDRVGIPRTEAFF
TRBV2,NA,TRBJ1-2,13,TRBD1,TGTGCCAGCAGGGGACAGGTTAACTATGGCTACACCTTC,CASRGQVNYGYTF
TRBV11-3,NA,TRBJ2-5,15,TRBD2,TGTGCCAGCAGCTTTTCGGGGGGGAAGCAAGAGACCCAGTACTTC,CASSFSGGKQETQYF
TRBV28,few,TRBJ1-2,15,TRBD1,TGTGCCAGCAGTATAATCGACAGGGCTCGGCGGGGCTACACCTTC,CASSIIDRARRGYTF
TRBV10-3,NA,TRBJ1-1,15,NA,TGTGCCATCAGTGAGTCGGGGCCGAGGAACACTGAAGCTTTCTTT,CAISESGPRNTEAFF
TRBV6-5,NA,TRBJ2-3,16,TRBD2,TGTGCCAGCAGTTGGCGACTAGCGGGAGTACAAGATACGCAGTATTTT,CASSWRLAGVQDTQYF
TRBV6-2/TRBV6-3,NA,TRBJ1-1,13,TRBD1,TGTGCCAGCAGGTACAGGGGAGGGACTGAAGCTTTCTTT,CASRYRGGTEAFF
TRBV10-3,NA,TRBJ1-5,15,TRBD1,TGTGCCACTGGCCCTGAACAGGGGGCTCGGCAGCCCCAGCATTTT,CATGPEQGARQPQHF
TRBV6-5,many,TRBJ2-1,15,TRBD2,TGTGCCAGCAGTTACAGTGAAGCGGGGGGGCATGAGCAGTTCTTC,CASSYSEAGGHEQFF
TRBV5-1,NA,TRBJ1-6,15,NA,TGCGCCAGCAGTTCCGGACAGAGCAATAATTCACCCCTCCACTTT,CASSSGQSNNSPLHF
TRBV3-1/TRBV3-2,once,TRBJ2-7,15,TRBD1,TGTGCCAGCAGCCACCAGAAGGGACAGGGCTACGAGCAGTACTTC,CASSHQKGQGYEQYF
TRBV7-9,NA,TRBJ2-1,17,TRBD1,TGTGCCAGCAGCCCGCCCGTACGGGACAGGTTGTACAATGAGCAGTTCTTC,CASSPPVRDRLYNEQFF
TRBV9,NA,TRBJ1-2,15,TRBD1,TGTGCCAGCAGCCCGGGGACAGGGGGCGATCATGGCTACACCTTC,CASSPGTGGDHGYTF
TRBV11-2,NA,TRBJ1-5,14,NA,TGTGCCAGCAGCCCAGGTTATAGCAATCAGCCCCAGCATTTT,CASSPGYSNQPQHF
TRBV3-1/TRBV3-2,NA,TRBJ2-1,15,NA,TGTGCCAGCAGCCAACGGCGGAGCTCCTACAATGAGCAGTTCTTC,CASSQRRSSYNEQFF
TRBV7-9,NA,TRBJ1-6,16,NA,TGTGCCAGCAGCTCCACAGGGAGGGGGGTGAATTCACCCCTCCACTTT,CASSSTGRGVNSPLHF
TRBV11-2,NA,TRBJ2-7,14,NA,TGTGCCAGCAGCGGACAGTTACCCTCGTACGAGCAGTACTTC,CASSGQLPSYEQYF
TRBV4-1,NA,TRBJ2-7,16,NA,TGCGCCAGCAGCCAAGTGGGGACAATGGTCACCTACGAGCAGTACTTC,CASSQVGTMVTYEQYF
TRBV6-5,NA,TRBJ2-1,15,TRBD2,TGTGCCAGCAGAAAGCGGGGGGGACCCTACAATGAGCAGTTCTTC,CASRKRGGPYNEQFF
TRBV12-3/TRBV12-4,NA,TRBJ2-7,13,TRBD2,TGTGCCAGCAGACTTGGGGGGGCCTACGAGCAGTACTTC,CASRLGGAYEQYF
TRBV7-9,NA,TRBJ1-5,15,NA,TGTGCCAGCAGCCCCATCGGCGAGGGTACTCAGCCCCAGCATTTT,CASSPIGEGTQPQHF
TRBV29-1,NA,TRBJ1-2,12,NA,TGCAGCGTGGAGGACGCGGGCTATGGCTACACCTTC,CSVEDAGYGYTF
TRBV18,NA,TRBJ1-5,13,NA,TGTGCCAGCTCACCAGACAGGCACCAGCCCCAGCATTTT,CASSPDRHQPQHF
TRBV6-5,NA,TRBJ2-1,15,TRBD2,TGTGCCAGCAGGCCGGGACTAGCGGGAGCGAATGAGCAGTTCTTC,CASRPGLAGANEQFF
TRBV2,NA,TRBJ2-7,14,TRBD2,TGTGCCAGCAGACAATCAGGACTAGTCTACGAGCAGTACTTC,CASRQSGLVYEQYF
TRBV27,NA,TRBJ1-4,15,TRBD1,TGTGCCAGCAGTCACTCCGGGACAGGGGGGGAAAAACTGTTTTTT,CASSHSGTGGEKLFF